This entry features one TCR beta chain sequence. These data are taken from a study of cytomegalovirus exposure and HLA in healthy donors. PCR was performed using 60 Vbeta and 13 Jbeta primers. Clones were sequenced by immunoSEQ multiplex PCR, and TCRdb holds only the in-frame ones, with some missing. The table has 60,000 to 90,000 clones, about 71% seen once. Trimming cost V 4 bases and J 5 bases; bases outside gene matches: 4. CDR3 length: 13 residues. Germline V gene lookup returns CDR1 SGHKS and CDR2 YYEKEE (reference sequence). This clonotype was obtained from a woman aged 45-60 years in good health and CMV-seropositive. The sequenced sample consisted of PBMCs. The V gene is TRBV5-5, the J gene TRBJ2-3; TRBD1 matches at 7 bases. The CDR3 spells CASSGDSLDTQYF. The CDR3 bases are TGTGCCAGCAGCGGGGACAGTTTAGATACGCAGTATTTT.